The sequence of this T cell receptor beta chain was determined in a study of PD-1 blockade in classical Hodgkin lymphoma. Findings of the study overall: It was reported that newly diagnosed patients had less baseline TCR diversity than healthy donors. No one has yet defined what causes the repertoire differences, which may be disease activity or prior therapy. The diversity seen at baseline in complete responders resembled that of newly diagnosed patients.

Germline CDR1 SGHVS, CDR2 FQNEAQ. The CDR3 spans 15 residues. V lost 0 bases and J 5 bases, leaving 12 bases between the germline ends. Time point: cycle 4 day 1 (C4D1), after less than 7 weeks of nivolumab. Every single patient, without exception, relapsed after autologous stem cell transplantation, and brentuximab vedotin exposure varied. Generated by immunoSEQ multiplex PCR, the TCRdb table keeps only in-frame clones and is missing some. The sample has tens of thousands of clones; roughly 87% are singletons. Concerning this clone: Its specificity is unknown.

The chain links TRBV7-8 to TRBJ2-3; TRBD1 is a possible D gene (6 bases). Sequences were derived from peripheral blood mononuclear cells (PBMCs), sampled before the fourth cycle of nivolumab. The TCR sequence derives from a human donor with classical Hodgkin lymphoma. This CDR3 is CASSLAGDIRDTQYF. The CDR3 nucleotides are TGTGCCAGCAGCTTAGCGGGGGACATACGAGATACGCAGTATTTT. The full variable domain, completed using reference TRBV7-8 and TRBJ2-3, is GAGVSQSPRYKVAKRGQDVALRCDPISGHVSLFWYQQALGQGPEFLTYFQNEAQLDKSGLPSDRFFAERPEGSVSTLKIQRTQQEDSAVYLCASSLAGDIRDTQYFGPGTRLTVL.